This paragraph reports one T cell receptor beta chain. Its antigen is not known. This sample was included in a study of shared clonotypes between healthy human individuals. General study points: Naive CD4 clonotypes overlapped across a few donors at 4.5% to 5.5%.

The split of CD4+ cells yielded CD45RA+ naive and CD45RA-negative memory subsets. This was a deep-level run. The method was immunoSEQ multiplex PCR; TCRdb's version includes in-frame clones alone and lacks a portion of them. The table records 1,500,000 or so clones, roughly 96% of them present only once. The germline V gene has CDR1 GTSNPN and CDR2 SVGIG (reference sequence). V lost 2 bases, J lost 3 bases, and 11 bases lay in between. This CDR3 contains 13 residues. Input material: naive CD4+ T cells sorted from blood. Subset noted: CD45RA+ positively selected. This chain links TRBV30 with TRBJ2-7; D gene uncertain. The source of this sequence is a man aged 30-40 years in good health. The CDR3 DNA reads TGTGCCTGGAGTAGACCGCCAAACTACGAGCAGTACTTC. Translation: CAWSRPPNYEQYF.